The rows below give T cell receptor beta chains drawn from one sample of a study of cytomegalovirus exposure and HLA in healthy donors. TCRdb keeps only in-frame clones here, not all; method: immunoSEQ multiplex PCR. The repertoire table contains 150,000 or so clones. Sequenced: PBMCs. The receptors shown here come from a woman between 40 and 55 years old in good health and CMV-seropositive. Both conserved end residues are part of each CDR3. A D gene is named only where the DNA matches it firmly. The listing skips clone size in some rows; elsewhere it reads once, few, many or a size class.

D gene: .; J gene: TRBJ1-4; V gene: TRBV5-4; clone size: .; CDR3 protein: CASSPLEGSNEKLFF; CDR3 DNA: TGTGCCAGCAGCCCCCTGGAGGGGTCGAATGAAAAACTGTTTTTT
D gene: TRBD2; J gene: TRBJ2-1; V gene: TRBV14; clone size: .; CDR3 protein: CASSQRVGTSDSYNEQFF; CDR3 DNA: TGTGCCAGCAGCCAGAGGGTCGGGACTAGCGACTCCTACAATGAGCAGTTCTTC
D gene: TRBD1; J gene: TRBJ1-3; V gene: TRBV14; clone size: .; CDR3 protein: CASSQGGTGVFGNTIYF; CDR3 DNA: TGTGCCAGCAGCCAAGGCGGAACAGGGGTTTTTGGAAACACCATATATTTT
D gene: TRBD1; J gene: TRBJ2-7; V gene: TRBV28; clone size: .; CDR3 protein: CATIAPSGQGGHEQYF; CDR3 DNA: TGTGCCACCATCGCACCTTCGGGACAGGGGGGACACGAGCAGTACTTC
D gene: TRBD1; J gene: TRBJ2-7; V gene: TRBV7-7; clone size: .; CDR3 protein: CASSPDRESYEQYF; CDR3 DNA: TGTGCTAGCAGCCCGGACAGGGAGTCCTACGAGCAGTACTTC
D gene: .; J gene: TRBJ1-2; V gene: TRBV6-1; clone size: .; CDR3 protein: CASRASGTKVYGYTF; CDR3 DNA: TGTGCCAGCAGGGCGTCCGGGACTAAAGTTTATGGCTACACCTTC
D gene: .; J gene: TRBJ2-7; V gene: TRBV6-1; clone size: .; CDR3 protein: CASRRAAGADEQYF; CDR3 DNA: TGTGCCAGCAGGCGGGCGGCAGGGGCTGACGAGCAGTACTTC
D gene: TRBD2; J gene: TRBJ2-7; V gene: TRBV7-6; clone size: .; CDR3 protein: CASSQSEREGGEQYF; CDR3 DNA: TGTGCCAGCAGCCAATCTGAGCGGGAGGGAGGGGAGCAGTACTTC
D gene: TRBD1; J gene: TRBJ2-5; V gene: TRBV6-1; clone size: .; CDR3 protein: CAAYRGFGETQYF; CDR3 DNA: TGTGCCGCATACAGGGGATTCGGGGAGACCCAGTACTTC
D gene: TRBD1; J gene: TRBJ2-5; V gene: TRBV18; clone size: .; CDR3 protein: CASSRPGQGDETQYF; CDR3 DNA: TGTGCCAGCTCACGTCCGGGACAGGGGGATGAGACCCAGTACTTC
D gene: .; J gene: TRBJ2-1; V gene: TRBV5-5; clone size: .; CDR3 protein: CASSLDSGHNEQFF; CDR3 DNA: TGTGCCAGCAGCTTGGATAGCGGACACAATGAGCAGTTCTTC
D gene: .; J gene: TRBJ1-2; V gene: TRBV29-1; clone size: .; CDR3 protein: CSVEAGDYGYTF; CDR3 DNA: TGCAGCGTTGAAGCAGGGGACTATGGCTACACCTTC
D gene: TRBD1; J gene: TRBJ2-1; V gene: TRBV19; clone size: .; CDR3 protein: CASSISPTGPYNEQFF; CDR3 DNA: TGTGCCAGTAGTATCAGTCCGACAGGGCCCTACAATGAGCAGTTCTTC
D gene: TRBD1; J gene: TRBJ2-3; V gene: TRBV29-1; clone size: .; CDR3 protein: CSVEASGQGTTQYF; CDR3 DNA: TGCAGCGTTGAAGCCTCGGGACAGGGTACTACGCAGTATTTT
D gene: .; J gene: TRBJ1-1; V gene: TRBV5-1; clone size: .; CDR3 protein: CASSLEGVNTEAFF; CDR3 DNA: TGCGCCAGCAGCTTGGAAGGGGTTAACACTGAAGCTTTCTTT
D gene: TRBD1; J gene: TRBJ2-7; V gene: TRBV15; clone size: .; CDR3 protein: CATSTGQGRLTYEQYF; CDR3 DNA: TGTGCCACCAGCACCGGACAGGGAAGGTTGACCTACGAGCAGTACTTC
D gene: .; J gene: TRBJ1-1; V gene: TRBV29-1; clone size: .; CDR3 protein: CSVEDLKGVDTEAFF; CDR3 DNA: TGCAGCGTTGAAGATCTGAAGGGAGTCGACACTGAAGCTTTCTTT
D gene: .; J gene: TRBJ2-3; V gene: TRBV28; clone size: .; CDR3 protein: CASSLGQPPPAQYF; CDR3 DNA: TGTGCCAGCAGTTTAGGACAGCCGCCGCCCGCGCAGTATTTT
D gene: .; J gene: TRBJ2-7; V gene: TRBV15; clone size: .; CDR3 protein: CATSLTSTPPYEQYF; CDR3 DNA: TGTGCCACCAGCTTAACCTCTACCCCCCCTTACGAGCAGTACTTC
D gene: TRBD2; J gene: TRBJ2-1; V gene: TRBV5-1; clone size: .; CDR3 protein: CASQYYSGGSSYNEQFF; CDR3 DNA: TGCGCCAGCCAGTATTATTCGGGAGGAAGCTCCTACAATGAGCAGTTCTTC
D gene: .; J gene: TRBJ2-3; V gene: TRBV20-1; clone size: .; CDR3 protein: CSARRDTQYF; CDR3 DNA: TGCAGTGCTAGACGTGATACGCAGTATTTT
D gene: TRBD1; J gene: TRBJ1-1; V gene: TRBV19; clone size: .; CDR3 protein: CASSRTGGTEAFF; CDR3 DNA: TGTGCCAGTAGTCGGACAGGGGGGACTGAAGCTTTCTTT
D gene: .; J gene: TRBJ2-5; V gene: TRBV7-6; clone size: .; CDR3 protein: CASSLGGRGAQETQYF; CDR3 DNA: TGTGCCAGCAGCTTGGGGGGCAGGGGGGCGCAAGAGACCCAGTACTTC
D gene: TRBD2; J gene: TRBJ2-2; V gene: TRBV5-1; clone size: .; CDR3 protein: CASSWTSATNTGELFF; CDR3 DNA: TGCGCCAGCAGCTGGACTAGCGCAACGAACACCGGGGAGCTGTTTTTT
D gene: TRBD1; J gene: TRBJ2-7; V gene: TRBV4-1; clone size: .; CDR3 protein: CASSLQQGYEQYF; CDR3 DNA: TGCGCCAGCAGCCTACAACAGGGGTACGAGCAGTACTTC
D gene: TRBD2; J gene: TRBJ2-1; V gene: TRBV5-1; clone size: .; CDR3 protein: CASSLGTSSYNEQFF; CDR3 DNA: TGCGCCAGCAGCTTGGGGACTAGCTCCTACAATGAGCAGTTCTTC
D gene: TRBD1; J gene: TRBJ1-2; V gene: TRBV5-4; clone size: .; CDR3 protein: CASSLDRGLLLGYTF; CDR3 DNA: TGTGCCAGCAGCTTGGACAGGGGATTGTTACTTGGCTACACCTTC
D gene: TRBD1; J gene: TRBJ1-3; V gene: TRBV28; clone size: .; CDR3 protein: CASSATGTGNTIYF; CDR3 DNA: TGTGCCAGCAGTGCGACAGGGACTGGAAACACCATATATTTT
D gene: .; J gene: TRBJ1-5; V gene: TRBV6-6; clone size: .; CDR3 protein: CASRGNQPQHF; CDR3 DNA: TGTGCCAGCCGGGGGAATCAGCCCCAGCATTTT
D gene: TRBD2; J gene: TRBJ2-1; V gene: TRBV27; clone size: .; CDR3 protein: CASSLGLAGINNEQFF; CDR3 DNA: TGTGCCAGCAGTTTAGGACTAGCGGGGATAAACAATGAGCAGTTCTTC
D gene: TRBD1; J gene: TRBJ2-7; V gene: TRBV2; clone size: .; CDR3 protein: CASRDDRALEQYF; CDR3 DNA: TGTGCCAGCAGGGACGACAGGGCTCTCGAGCAGTACTTC
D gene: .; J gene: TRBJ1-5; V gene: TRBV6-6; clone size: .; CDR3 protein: CASNTGPQHF; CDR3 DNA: TGTGCCAGCAATACCGGGCCCCAGCATTTT
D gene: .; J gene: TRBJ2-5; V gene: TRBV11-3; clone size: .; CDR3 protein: CASSFSGGETQYF; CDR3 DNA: TGTGCCAGCAGCTTCTCCGGAGGTGAGACCCAGTACTTC
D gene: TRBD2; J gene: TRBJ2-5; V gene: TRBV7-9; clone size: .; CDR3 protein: CASSLGRGEETQYF; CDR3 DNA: TGTGCCAGCAGCTTAGGGCGGGGGGAAGAGACCCAGTACTTC
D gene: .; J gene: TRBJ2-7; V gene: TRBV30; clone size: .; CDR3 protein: CAWSVGRGYSYEQYF; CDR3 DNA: TGTGCCTGGAGTGTCGGACGAGGGTATAGCTACGAGCAGTACTTC
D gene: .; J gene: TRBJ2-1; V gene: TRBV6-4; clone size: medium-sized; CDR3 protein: CASSERENNEQFF; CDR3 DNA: TGTGCCAGCAGTGAAAGGGAGAACAATGAGCAGTTCTTC
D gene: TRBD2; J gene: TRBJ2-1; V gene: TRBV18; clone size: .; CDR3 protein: CASSPAAGGDEQFF; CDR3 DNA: TGTGCCAGCTCACCGGCAGCGGGAGGCGATGAGCAGTTCTTC
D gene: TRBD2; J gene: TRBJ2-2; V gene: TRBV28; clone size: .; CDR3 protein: CASRVTSGRNTGELFF; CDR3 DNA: TGTGCCAGCAGAGTTACTAGCGGGCGCAACACCGGGGAGCTGTTTTTT
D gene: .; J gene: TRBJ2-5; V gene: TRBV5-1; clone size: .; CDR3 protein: CASSLYRTRGHQRETQYF; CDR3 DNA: TGCGCCAGCAGCCTATACAGGACTAGGGGACATCAGCGGGAGACCCAGTACTTC
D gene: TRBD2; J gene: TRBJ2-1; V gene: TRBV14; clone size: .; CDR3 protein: CASSPTPGWLAGGDEQFF; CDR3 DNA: TGTGCCAGCAGCCCAACACCCGGGTGGCTAGCGGGAGGGGATGAGCAGTTCTTC
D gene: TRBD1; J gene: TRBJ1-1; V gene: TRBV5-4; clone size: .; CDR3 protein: CASSRAGGRTEAFF; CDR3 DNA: TGTGCCAGCAGCCGAGCAGGGGGTAGGACTGAAGCTTTCTTT
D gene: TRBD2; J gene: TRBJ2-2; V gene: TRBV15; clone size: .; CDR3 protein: CATSRGGETGELFF; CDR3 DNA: TGTGCCACCAGCAGGGGGGGGGAGACCGGGGAGCTGTTTTTT
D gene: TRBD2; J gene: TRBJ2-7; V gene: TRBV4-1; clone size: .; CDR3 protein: CASSQDSSRGAGDEQYF; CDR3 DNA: TGCGCCAGCAGCCAAGACAGCTCGCGGGGGGCAGGGGACGAGCAGTACTTC
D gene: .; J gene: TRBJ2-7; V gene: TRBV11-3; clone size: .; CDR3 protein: CASSLGGGRDYEQYF; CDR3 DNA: TGTGCCAGCAGCTTAGGTGGGGGCAGGGACTACGAGCAGTACTTC
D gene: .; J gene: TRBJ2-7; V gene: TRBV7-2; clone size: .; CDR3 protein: CASSYRLGKSGEQYF; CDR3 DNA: TGTGCCAGCAGCTACCGACTAGGTAAAAGTGGCGAGCAGTACTTC
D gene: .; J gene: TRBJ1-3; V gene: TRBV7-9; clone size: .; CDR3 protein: CASSPPVRSGNTIYF; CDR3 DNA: TGTGCCAGCAGCCCGCCGGTCCGCTCTGGAAACACCATATATTTT
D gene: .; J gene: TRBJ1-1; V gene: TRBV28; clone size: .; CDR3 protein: CASKRRGSVGTEAFF; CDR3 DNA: TGTGCCAGCAAAAGGCGGGGGTCCGTGGGAACTGAAGCTTTCTTT
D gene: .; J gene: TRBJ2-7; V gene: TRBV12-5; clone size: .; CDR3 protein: CASVHRISLTNYEQYF; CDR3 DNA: TGTGCTAGTGTCCACCGAATTAGCTTAACCAACTACGAGCAGTACTTC
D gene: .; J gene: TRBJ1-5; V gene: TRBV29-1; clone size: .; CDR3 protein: CSVAQGFYQPQHF; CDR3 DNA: TGCAGCGTTGCTCAGGGTTTCTATCAGCCCCAGCATTTT
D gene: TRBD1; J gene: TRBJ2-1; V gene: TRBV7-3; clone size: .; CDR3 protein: CASSDTGGSRNEQFF; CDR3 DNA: TGTGCCAGCAGCGATACAGGGGGGAGTAGGAATGAGCAGTTCTTC
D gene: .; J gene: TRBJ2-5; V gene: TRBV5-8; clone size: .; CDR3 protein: CASSLGDRETQYF; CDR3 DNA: TGTGCCAGCAGCTTAGGGGATCGGGAGACCCAGTACTTC
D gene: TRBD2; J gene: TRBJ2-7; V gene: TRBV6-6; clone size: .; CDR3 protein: CASSRGLAGYEQYF; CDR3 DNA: TGTGCCAGCAGTAGGGGACTAGCCGGATACGAGCAGTACTTC
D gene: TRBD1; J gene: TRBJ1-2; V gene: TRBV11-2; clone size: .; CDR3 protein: CASSEGAVGYTF; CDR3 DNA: TGTGCCAGCAGCGAGGGGGCAGTTGGCTACACCTTC
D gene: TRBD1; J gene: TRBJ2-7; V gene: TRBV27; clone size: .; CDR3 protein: CASSLRGQGFYEQYF; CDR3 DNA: TGTGCCAGCAGTTTAAGGGGACAGGGATTCTACGAGCAGTACTTC
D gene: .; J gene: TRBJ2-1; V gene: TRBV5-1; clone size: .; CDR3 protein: CASSTGLYNEQFF; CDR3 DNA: TGCGCCAGCAGCACGGGACTGTACAATGAGCAGTTCTTC